The source of this TCR beta chain is a study of T cell responses to AZD1222 COVID-19 vaccine. Germline CDR1 reads MNHNY; CDR2 reads SVGAGI (reference sequence). V was clipped by 11 bases and J by 0 bases, with 13 bases between them. The CDR3 has 14 amino acids. This table comes from immunoSEQ multiplex PCR, and its TCRdb copy is limited to in-frame clones, with some not included. Of some 160,000 clones listed, 85% to 95% are singletons. This sequence joins TRBV6-6 and TRBJ1-4, with D hard to call. This sequence was found in an adult in good health. The source material was peripheral blood, sampled on day 0 of AZD1222 vaccination. CDR3 DNA sequence: TGTGCCGGAGCGGACGTTGCAACTAATGAAAAACTGTTTTTT. This codes for CAGADVATNEKLFF.